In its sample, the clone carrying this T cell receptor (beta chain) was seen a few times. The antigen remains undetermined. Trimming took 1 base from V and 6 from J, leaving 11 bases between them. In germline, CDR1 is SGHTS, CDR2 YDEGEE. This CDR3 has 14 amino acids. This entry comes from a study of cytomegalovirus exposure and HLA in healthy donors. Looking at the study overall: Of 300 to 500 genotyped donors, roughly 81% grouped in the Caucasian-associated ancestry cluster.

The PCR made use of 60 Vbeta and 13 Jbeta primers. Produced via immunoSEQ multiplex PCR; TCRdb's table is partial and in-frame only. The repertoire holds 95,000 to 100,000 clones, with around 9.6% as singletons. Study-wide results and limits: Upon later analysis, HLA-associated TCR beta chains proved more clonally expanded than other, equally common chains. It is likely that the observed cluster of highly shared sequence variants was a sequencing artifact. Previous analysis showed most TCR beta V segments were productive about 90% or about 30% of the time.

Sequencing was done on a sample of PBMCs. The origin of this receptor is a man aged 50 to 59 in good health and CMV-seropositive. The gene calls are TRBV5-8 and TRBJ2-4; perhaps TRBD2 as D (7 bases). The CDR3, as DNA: TGTGCCAGCAGCTTGATGAGGGGGGGAAACATTCAGTACTTC. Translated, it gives CASSLMRGGNIQYF.